Listed below are T cell receptor beta chains from one sample, sequenced in a study of post-analysis software for immune sequencing data. TCRdb reprocessed the PCR reads via MiXCR and lists one record per CDR3 protein. The sample contains about 430,000 distinct CDR3 sequences, 30% to 40% of which appear only once. Sequenced sample: blood. The receptors were gathered from a girl aged 2 to 10 with multiple sclerosis. Both conserved end residues are part of each CDR3. D genes are given only for firm matches. Not all rows give a size; the values are once, few, many and, for expanded clones, a class.

TRBV19,TRBJ1-1,-,few,CASSKRGTEAFF,TGTGCCAGTAGTAAAAGGGGCACTGAAGCTTTCTTT
TRBV28,TRBJ2-7,TRBD2,few,CASRSGRRYEQYF,TGTGCCAGTAGAAGCGGGAGGAGGTACGAGCAGTACTTC
TRBV20-1,TRBJ2-5,-,few,CSARRSGRVKTQYF,TGCAGTGCGAGGAGGTCGGGGCGGGTCAAGACCCAGTACTTC
TRBV2,TRBJ2-7,TRBD1,-,CASSAGTGGRYEQYF,TGTGCCAGCAGTGCCGGGACAGGGGGCAGGTACGAGCAGTACTTC
TRBV5-1,TRBJ2-3,-,-,CASSLGTGRDDTQYF,TGCGCCAGCAGCTTGGGTACAGGGCGAGATGATACGCAGTATTTT
TRBV5-1,TRBJ2-1,-,-,CASSTAGRNEQFF,TGCGCCAGCAGCACAGCAGGACGCAATGAGCAGTTCTTC
TRBV9,TRBJ2-7,-,-,CASSGGAAGIGQYF,TGTGCCAGCAGCGGAGGGGCCGCAGGGATAGGTCAGTACTTC
TRBV11-2,TRBJ2-1,-,few,CASSLGARVYNEQFF,TGTGCCAGCAGCTTAGGGGCTAGAGTCTACAATGAGCAGTTCTTC
TRBV29-1,TRBJ2-1,TRBD2,-,CSPAVAGSNEQFF,TGCAGCCCAGCCGTAGCGGGGAGCAATGAGCAGTTCTTC
TRBV4-1,TRBJ2-4,TRBD2,few,CASSQGVAGGYRRNIQYF,TGCGCCAGCAGCCAGGGAGTAGCGGGGGGTTATCGCCGAAACATTCAGTACTTC
TRBV15,TRBJ2-5,TRBD2,few,CATSLLAGNQETQYF,TGTGCCACCAGCCTACTAGCGGGGAACCAAGAGACCCAGTACTTC
TRBV10-3,TRBJ1-2,-,few,CAISDETYGYTF,TGTGCCATCAGTGACGAGACCTATGGCTACACCTTC
TRBV5-1,TRBJ1-4,TRBD1,-,CASKPGQGEKLFF,TGCGCCAGCAAGCCGGGACAGGGGGAAAAACTGTTTTTT
TRBV2,TRBJ1-2,-,-,CASSEAFYMDYTF,TGTGCCAGCAGTGAAGCATTTTATATGGACTACACCTTC
TRBV7-2,TRBJ2-3,-,-,CASSLVNGLDTQYF,TGTGCCAGCAGCTTAGTGAACGGATTAGATACGCAGTATTTT
TRBV7-3,TRBJ2-3,TRBD2,few,CASSLTAGGGTDTQYF,TGTGCCAGCAGCTTAACGGCGGGGGGGGGCACAGATACGCAGTATTTT
TRBV27,TRBJ2-7,TRBD1,few,CASNQGGTPYEQYF,TGTGCCAGCAACCAAGGGGGCACCCCCTACGAGCAGTACTTC
TRBV28,TRBJ2-5,TRBD2,-,CASSFPTSGAKETQYF,TGTGCCAGCTCATTCCCGACTAGCGGGGCGAAAGAGACCCAGTACTTC
TRBV5-1,TRBJ2-7,-,-,CASSFTGDSYEQYF,TGCGCCAGCAGCTTTACCGGGGACTCCTACGAGCAGTACTTC
TRBV10-3,TRBJ2-7,-,-,CAISDGPSSYEQYF,TGTGCCATCAGTGACGGTCCTAGTTCTTACGAGCAGTACTTC
TRBV28,TRBJ2-7,-,-,CASSSTEGSAYEQYF,TGTGCCAGCAGTTCGACCGAGGGCAGCGCCTACGAGCAGTACTTC
TRBV5-1,TRBJ2-1,TRBD2,few,CASSLASRGGYNEQFF,TGCGCCAGCAGCTTGGCCTCGCGGGGGGGCTACAATGAGCAGTTCTTC
TRBV29-1,TRBJ2-1,TRBD1,-,CSVEFPDRGLWDEQFF,TGCAGCGTAGAATTTCCGGACAGGGGGCTGTGGGATGAGCAGTTCTTC
TRBV6-6,TRBJ2-4,-,-,CATSRGEKNIQYF,TGTGCCACCAGCAGGGGCGAGAAAAACATTCAGTACTTC
TRBV2,TRBJ1-2,-,few,CASSERAGTAFGYTF,TGTGCCAGCAGTGAGCGCGCCGGGACGGCGTTTGGCTACACCTTC
TRBV15,TRBJ2-5,TRBD1,few,CATSRTTKYRDREWETQYF,TGTGCCACCAGCAGAACAACCAAATACCGGGACAGGGAATGGGAGACCCAGTACTTC
TRBV29-1,TRBJ2-5,-,-,CSTRWGQGQETQYF,TGCAGCACCCGATGGGGGCAGGGGCAAGAGACCCAGTACTTC
TRBV6-2/TRBV6-3,TRBJ2-7,-,-,CASMMGCYEQYF,TGTGCCAGCATGATGGGATGCTACGAGCAGTACTTC
TRBV4-2,TRBJ2-1,TRBD2,medium-sized,CASSQTVSGGHRWNEQFF,TGTGCCAGCAGCCAAACCGTGAGCGGGGGCCACCGGTGGAATGAGCAGTTCTTC
TRBV5-6,TRBJ1-2,TRBD1,few,CASSAPGQGWAYGYTF,TGTGCCAGCAGCGCTCCAGGACAGGGATGGGCCTATGGCTACACCTTC
TRBV18,TRBJ2-7,TRBD2,-,CASSPQGLAGRYEQYF,TGTGCCAGCTCACCGCAAGGACTAGCGGGGCGATACGAGCAGTACTTC
TRBV20-1,TRBJ1-2,-,few,CSARDPQGGGYGYTF,TGCAGTGCTAGAGATCCCCAGGGAGGTGGATATGGCTACACCTTC
TRBV20-1,TRBJ2-2,TRBD2,-,CSARAGGLNTGELFF,TGCAGTGCTAGAGCGGGGGGACTGAACACCGGGGAGCTGTTTTTT
TRBV6-1,TRBJ1-5,-,-,CASSGQGLAQPQHF,TGTGCCAGCAGTGGGCAGGGGCTCGCTCAGCCCCAGCATTTT
TRBV20-1,TRBJ2-1,TRBD2,-,CSASVGRDEQFF,TGCAGTGCTAGTGTTGGGAGGGATGAGCAGTTCTTC
TRBV20-1,TRBJ1-2,-,-,CSAGEAGSVYGYTF,TGCAGTGCTGGAGAAGCAGGGTCTGTCTATGGCTACACCTTC
TRBV24-1,TRBJ2-1,-,-,CATSDPEGRQFF,TGTGCCACCAGTGACCCTGAAGGGAGGCAGTTCTTC